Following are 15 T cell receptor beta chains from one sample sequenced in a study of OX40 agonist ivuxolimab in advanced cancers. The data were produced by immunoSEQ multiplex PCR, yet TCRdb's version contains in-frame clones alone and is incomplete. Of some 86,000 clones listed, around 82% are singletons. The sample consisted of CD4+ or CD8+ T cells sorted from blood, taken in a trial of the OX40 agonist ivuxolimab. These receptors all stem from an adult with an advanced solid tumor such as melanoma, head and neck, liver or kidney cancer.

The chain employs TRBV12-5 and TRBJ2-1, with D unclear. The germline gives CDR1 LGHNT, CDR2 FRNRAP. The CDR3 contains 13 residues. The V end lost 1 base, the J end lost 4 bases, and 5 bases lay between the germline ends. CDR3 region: CASGLDSYNEQFF. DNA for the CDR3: TGTGCTAGTGGTTTGGACTCTTACAATGAGCAGTTCTTC.

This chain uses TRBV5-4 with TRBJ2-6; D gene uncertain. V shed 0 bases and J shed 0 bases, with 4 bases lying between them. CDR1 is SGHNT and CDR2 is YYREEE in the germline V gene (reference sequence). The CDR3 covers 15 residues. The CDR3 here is CASSLAGSGANVLTF. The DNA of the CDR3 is TGTGCCAGCAGCTTGGCTGGCTCTGGGGCCAACGTCCTGACTTTC.

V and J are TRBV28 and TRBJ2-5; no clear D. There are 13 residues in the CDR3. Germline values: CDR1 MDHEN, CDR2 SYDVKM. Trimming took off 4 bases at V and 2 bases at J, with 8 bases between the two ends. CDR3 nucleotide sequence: TGTGCCAGCAGTTATGGTGGTCAAGAGACCCAGTACTTC. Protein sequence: CASSYGGQETQYF.

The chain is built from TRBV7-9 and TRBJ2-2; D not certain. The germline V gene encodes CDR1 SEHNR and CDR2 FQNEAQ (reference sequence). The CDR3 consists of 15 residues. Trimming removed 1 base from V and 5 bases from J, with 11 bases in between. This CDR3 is CASSLDSAGTGELFF. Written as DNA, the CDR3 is TGTGCCAGCAGCTTAGATTCGGCCGGAACCGGGGAGCTGTTTTTT. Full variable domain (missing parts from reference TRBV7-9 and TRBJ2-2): DTGVSQNPRHKITKRGQNVTFRCDPISEHNRLYWYRQTLGQGPEFLTYFQNEAQLEKSRLLSDRFSAERPKGSFSTLEIQRTEQGDSAMYLCASSLDSAGTGELFFGEGSRLTVL.

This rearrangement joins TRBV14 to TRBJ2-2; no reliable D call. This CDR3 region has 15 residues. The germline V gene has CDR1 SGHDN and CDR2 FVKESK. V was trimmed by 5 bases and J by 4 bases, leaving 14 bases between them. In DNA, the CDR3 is TGTGCCAGCAGCTCGGCTGAAGGATTCACCGGGGAGCTGTTTTTT. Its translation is CASSSAEGFTGELFF.

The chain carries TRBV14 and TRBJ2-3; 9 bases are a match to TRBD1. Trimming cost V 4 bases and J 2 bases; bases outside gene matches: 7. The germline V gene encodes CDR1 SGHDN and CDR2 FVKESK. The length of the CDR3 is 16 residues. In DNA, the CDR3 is TGTGCCAGCAGCCCGTGGACAGGGGCGTCCACAGATACGCAGTATTTT. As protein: CASSPWTGASTDTQYF.

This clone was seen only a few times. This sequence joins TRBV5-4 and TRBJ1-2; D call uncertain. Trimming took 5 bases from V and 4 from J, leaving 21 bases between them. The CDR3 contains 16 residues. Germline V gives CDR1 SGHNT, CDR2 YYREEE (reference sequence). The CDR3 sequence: CASSYRVDFDSYGYTF. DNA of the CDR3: TGTGCCAGCAGTTATAGGGTCGACTTCGACTCCTATGGCTACACCTTC.

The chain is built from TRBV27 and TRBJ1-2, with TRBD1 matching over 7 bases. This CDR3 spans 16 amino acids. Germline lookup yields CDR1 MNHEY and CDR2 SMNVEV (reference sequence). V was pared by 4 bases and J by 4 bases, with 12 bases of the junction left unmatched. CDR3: CASSSTGFPASYGYTF. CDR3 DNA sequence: TGTGCCAGCAGTTCGACAGGGTTCCCGGCTAGCTATGGCTACACCTTC.

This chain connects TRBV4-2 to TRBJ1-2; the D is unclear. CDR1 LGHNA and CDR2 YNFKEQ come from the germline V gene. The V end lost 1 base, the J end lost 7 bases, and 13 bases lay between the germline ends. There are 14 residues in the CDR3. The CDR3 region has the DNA TGTGCCAGCAGCCAAGTCGTGGGCGTTGGTGGCTACACCTTC. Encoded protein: CASSQVVGVGGYTF.

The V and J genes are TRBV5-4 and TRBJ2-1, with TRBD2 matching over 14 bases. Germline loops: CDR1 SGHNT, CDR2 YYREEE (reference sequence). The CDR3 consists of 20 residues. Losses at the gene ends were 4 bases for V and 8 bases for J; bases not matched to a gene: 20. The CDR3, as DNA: TGTGCCAGCAGCCCAAAACCGGGACTAGCGGGAGTCGGAAGTGGCGATGAGCAGTTCTTC. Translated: CASSPKPGLAGVGSGDEQFF.

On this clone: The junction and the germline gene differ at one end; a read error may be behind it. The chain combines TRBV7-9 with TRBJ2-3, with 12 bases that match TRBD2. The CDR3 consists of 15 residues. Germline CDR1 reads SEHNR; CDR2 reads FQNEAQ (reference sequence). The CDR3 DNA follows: TGTGCCAGCAGCCTAGCGGGAGGGAGTACAGATACGCAGTATTTT. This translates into CASSLAGGSTDTQYF. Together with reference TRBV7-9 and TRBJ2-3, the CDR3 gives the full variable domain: DTGVSQNPRHKITKRGQNVTFRCDPISEHNRLYWYRQTLGQGPEFLTYFQNEAQLEKSRLLSDRFSAERPKGSFSTLEIQRTEQGDSAMYLCASSLAGGSTDTQYFGPGTRLTVL.

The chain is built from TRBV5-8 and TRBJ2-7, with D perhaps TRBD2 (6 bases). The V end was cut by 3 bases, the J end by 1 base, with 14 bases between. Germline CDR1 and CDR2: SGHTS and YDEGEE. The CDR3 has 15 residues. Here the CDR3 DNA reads TGTGCCAGCAGCTCCCTAGCGTCAAGATCCTACGAGCAGTACTTC. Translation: CASSSLASRSYEQYF.

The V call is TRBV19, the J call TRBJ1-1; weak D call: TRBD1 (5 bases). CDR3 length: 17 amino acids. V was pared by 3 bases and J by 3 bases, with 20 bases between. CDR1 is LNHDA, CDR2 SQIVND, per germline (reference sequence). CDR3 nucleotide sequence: TGTGCCAGTAGTATTATTCATTTGGGGGGAGATGACACTGAAGCTTTCTTT. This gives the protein CASSIIHLGGDDTEAFF.

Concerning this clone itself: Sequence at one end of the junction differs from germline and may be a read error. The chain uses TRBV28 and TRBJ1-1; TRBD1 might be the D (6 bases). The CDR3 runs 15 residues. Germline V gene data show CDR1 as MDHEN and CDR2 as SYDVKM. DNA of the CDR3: TGTGCCAGCAGTCCTCTGACAGGACCGAACACTGAAGTTTTCTTT. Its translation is CASSPLTGPNTEVFF. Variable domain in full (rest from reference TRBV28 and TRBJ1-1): DVKVTQSSRYLVKRTGEKVFLECVQDMDHENMFWYRQDPGLGLRLIYFSYDVKMKEKGDIPEGYSVSREKKERFSLILESASTNQTSMYLCASSPLTGPNTEVFFGQGTRLTVV.

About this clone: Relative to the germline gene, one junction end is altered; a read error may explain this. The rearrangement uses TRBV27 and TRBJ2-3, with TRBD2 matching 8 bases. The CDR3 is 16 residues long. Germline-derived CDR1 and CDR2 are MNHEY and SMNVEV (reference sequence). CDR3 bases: TGTGCCAGCAGATTATTAGCGGGACTCGGCACAGATACGCAGTATTTT. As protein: CASRLLAGLGTDTQYF.